A single sample gave rise to the 10 T cell receptor beta chains below, sequenced in a study of blood T cells in healthy people across ages. Then a second PCR, running roughly 6 to 11 cycles, was carried out with a sample-barcoded 5' primer and a J-beta primer mix. TCRdb reprocessed the 5' RACE reads via MiXCR and lists one record per CDR3 protein. The repertoire holds approximately 900,000 distinct CDR3 sequences, with 25% to 30% as singletons. This same sample was also part of a study on T cells of mothers and their children.

The sequencing sample was made of blood. Receptors were obtained from a woman between 40 and 50 years old in good health.

Remarks on this clonotype: Sequence at one end of the junction differs from germline and may be a read error. The chain recombines TRBV5-1 with TRBJ2-6; TRBD1 matches at 7 bases. CDR3 size: 16 residues. Germline assignment: CDR1 SGHRS and CDR2 YFSETQ. The DNA of the CDR3 is TGCGCCAGCAGCCTAGAAGGGACAGCCGGGGCCAACGTCCGGACTTTC. Protein product: CASSLEGTAGANVRTF.

A single count supports this clonotype. The CDR3 protein is CSVQGAGSNQPQHF. The CDR3, as DNA: TGCAGCGTCCAGGGGGCTGGGAGCAATCAGCCCCAGCATTTT. This chain joins TRBV29-1 and TRBJ1-5, with 8 nucleotides matching TRBD1. J gave up 1 base and V 6 bases, and 5 bases lay outside the gene matches. The CDR3 covers 14 residues. Looked up from germline, CDR1 is SQVTM and CDR2 is ANQGSEA.

This clonotype was recorded once. The chain joins TRBV5-1 to TRBJ2-7; 10 bases align to TRBD1. The CDR3 length is 16 residues. CDR1 and CDR2 from the germline V gene are SGHRS and YFSETQ. With 4 bases clipped from V and 2 bases from J, the junction kept 9 bases outside the gene matches. The CDR3 region is CASSKTGGGMTYEQYF. Written as DNA, the CDR3 is TGCGCCAGCAGCAAGACAGGGGGCGGAATGACCTACGAGCAGTACTTC.

This clonotype showed up just a few times. The chain has TRBV7-2 and TRBJ1-1, with D perhaps TRBD1 (5 bases). Per germline, CDR1 SGHTA and CDR2 FQGNSA. The CDR3 sequence is 13 residues long. The V end was cut by 3 bases, the J end by 6 bases, with 11 bases between. In nucleotides, the CDR3 is TGTGCCAGCAGCTTCCAGGGCGTGGCTGAAGCTTTCTTT. This codes for CASSFQGVAEAFF.

This clonotype has a count of ten or more. The chain links TRBV24-1 to TRBJ1-4; D is undetermined. The V gene's germline CDR1 is KGHDR and CDR2 SFDVKD. The CDR3 sequence is 12 residues long. The V end was cut by 5 bases, the J end by 8 bases, with 8 bases between. The CDR3 loop reads CATSARGEKLFF. CDR3 in DNA: TGTGCCACCAGTGCCCGCGGGGAAAAACTGTTTTTT.

This clonotype was counted many times. This sequence joins TRBV28 and TRBJ2-5, with a tentative D call TRBD2 (6 bases). Germline CDR1 and CDR2: MDHEN and SYDVKM. The V gene lost 2 bases and the J gene lost 5 bases, with 12 bases spanning the gap. CDR3 length equals 14 residues. The CDR3 loop is CASSLIGRRETQYF. CDR3 in DNA: TGTGCCAGCAGTTTAATAGGGAGGAGGGAGACCCAGTACTTC.

This chain links TRBV20-1 with TRBJ2-7, with D possibly being TRBD2 (7 bases). Germline CDR1 and CDR2: DFQATT and SNEGSKA (reference sequence). The germline V and J ends were trimmed by 3 bases and 7 bases, with 16 bases remaining between them. The CDR3 has 13 amino acids. The CDR3 DNA follows: TGCAGTGCTAGCGGGGGGCCGGGTGATGAGCAGTACTTC. Its protein product is CSASGGPGDEQYF.

With regard to this clonotype: Possible read error: a much larger clone is one base away. V is TRBV29-1 and J is TRBJ1-1, with unresolved D. The CDR3 has 12 amino acids. CDR1 and CDR2 (germline): SQVTM, ANQGSEA. The germline V and J ends were trimmed by 7 bases and 0 bases, with 9 bases remaining between them. Here the CDR3 DNA reads TGCAGCGGTGGGATGCTGAACACTGAAGCTTTCTTT. Translated: CSGGMLNTEAFF.

This clonotype was observed once. Since a much larger clone is just one base distant, this may be a read error. The chain couples TRBV2 to TRBJ2-1; D may be TRBD1 (6 bases). Germline V CDR1 and CDR2: SNHLY, FYNNEI. Trimming cost V 6 bases and J 8 bases, with 17 bases left between them. This CDR3 spans 14 amino acids. CDR3 in amino acids: CASRRTVTGDEQFF. CDR3 coding DNA: TGTGCCAGCAGACGGACAGTCACTGGGGATGAGCAGTTCTTC.

This chain connects TRBV20-1 to TRBJ2-1; the D gene is possibly TRBD2 (5 bases). With 5 bases removed from V and 3 bases from J, the gap between germline ends came to 17 bases. The CDR3 has 15 residues. CDR1 DFQATT and CDR2 SNEGSKA come from the germline V gene (reference sequence). CDR3 sequence (DNA): TGCAGTGCTCCCCCAGCTAGCAAGTTCTACAATGAGCAGTTCTTC. Its translation: CSAPPASKFYNEQFF.